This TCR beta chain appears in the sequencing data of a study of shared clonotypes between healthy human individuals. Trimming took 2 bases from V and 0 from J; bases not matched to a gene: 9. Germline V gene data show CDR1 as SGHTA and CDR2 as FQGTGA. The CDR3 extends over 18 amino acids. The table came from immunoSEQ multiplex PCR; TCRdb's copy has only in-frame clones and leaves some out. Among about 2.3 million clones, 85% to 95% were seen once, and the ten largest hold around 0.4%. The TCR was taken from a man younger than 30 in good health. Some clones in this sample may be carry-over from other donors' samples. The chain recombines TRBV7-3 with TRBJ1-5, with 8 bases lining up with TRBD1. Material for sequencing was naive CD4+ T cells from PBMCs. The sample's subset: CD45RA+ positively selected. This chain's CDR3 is CASSLPPGQENSNQPQHF. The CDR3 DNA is TGTGCCAGCAGCTTACCCCCGGGACAGGAGAATAGCAATCAGCCCCAGCATTTT. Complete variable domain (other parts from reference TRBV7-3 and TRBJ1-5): GAGVSQTPSNKVTEKGKYVELRCDPISGHTALYWYRQSLGQGPEFLIYFQGTGAADDSGLPNDRFFAVRPEGSVSTLKIQRTERGDSAVYLCASSLPPGQENSNQPQHFGDGTRLSIL.